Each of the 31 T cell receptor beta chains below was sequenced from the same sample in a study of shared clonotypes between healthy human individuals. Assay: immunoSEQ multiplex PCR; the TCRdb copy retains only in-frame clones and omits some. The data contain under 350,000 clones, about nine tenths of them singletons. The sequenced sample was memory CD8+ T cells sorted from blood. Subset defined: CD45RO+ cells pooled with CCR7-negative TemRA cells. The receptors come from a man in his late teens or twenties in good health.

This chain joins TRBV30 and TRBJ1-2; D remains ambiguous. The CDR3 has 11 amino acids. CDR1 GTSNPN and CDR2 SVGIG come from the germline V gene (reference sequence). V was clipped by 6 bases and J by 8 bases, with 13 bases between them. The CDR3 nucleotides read TGTGCCTGTTCCCATCGCGGGGGCTACACCTTC. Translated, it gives CACSHRGGYTF.

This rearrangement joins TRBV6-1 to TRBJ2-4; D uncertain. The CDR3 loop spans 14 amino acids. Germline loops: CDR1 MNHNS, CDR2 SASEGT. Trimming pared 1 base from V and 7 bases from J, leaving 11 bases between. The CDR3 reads CASSEGREINIQYF. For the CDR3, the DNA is TGTGCCAGCAGTGAAGGCCGAGAGATTAACATTCAGTACTTC.

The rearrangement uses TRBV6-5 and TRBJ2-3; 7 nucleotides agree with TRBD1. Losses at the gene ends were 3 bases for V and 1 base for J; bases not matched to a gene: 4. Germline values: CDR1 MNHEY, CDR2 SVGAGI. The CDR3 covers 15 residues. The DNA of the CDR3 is TGTGCCAGCAGTTATACAGGGGAAGGCACAGATACGCAGTATTTT. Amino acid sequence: CASSYTGEGTDTQYF.

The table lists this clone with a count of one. CDR3 in amino acids: CASSPPGGPHNEQFF. In nucleotides, the CDR3 is TGTGCCAGCAGCCCTCCGGGAGGGCCTCACAATGAGCAGTTCTTC. The V call is TRBV9, the J call TRBJ2-1; 8 bases fit TRBD2. CDR1 is SGDLS and CDR2 is YYNGEE in the germline V gene. Losses at the gene ends were 4 bases for V and 5 bases for J; bases not matched to a gene: 8. The CDR3 totals 15 residues.

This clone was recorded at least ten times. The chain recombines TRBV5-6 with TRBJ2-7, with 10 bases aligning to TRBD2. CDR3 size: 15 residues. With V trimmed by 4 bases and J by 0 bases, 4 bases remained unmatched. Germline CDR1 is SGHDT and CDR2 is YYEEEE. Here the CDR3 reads CASSPGLAASYEQYF. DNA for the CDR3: TGTGCCAGCAGCCCTGGACTAGCGGCCTCCTACGAGCAGTACTTC.

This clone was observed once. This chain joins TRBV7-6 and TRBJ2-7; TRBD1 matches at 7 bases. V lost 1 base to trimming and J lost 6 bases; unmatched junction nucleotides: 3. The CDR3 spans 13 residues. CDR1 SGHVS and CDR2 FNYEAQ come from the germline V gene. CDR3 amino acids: CASSLGGGGEQYF. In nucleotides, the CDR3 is TGTGCCAGCAGCTTAGGAGGGGGCGGCGAGCAGTACTTC.

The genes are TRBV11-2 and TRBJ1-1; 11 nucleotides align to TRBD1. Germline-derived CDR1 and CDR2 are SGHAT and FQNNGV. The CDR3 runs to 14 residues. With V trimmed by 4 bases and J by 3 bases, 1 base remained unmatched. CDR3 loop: CASSSGQGDTEAFF. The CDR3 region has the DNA TGTGCCAGCAGCTCGGGACAGGGGGACACTGAAGCTTTCTTT.

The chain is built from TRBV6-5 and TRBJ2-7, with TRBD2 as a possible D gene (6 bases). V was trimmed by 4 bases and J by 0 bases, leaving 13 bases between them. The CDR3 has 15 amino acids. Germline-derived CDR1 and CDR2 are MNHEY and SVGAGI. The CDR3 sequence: CASSSPGLYSYEQYF. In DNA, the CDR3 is TGTGCCAGCAGTTCGCCGGGACTCTACTCCTACGAGCAGTACTTC.

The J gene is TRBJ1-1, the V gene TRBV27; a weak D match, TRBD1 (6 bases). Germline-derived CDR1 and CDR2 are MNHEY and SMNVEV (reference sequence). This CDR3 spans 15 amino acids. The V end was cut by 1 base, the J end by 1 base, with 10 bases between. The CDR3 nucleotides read TGTGCCAGCAGTTTATACGGGGGGCCGAACACTGAAGCTTTCTTT. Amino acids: CASSLYGGPNTEAFF.

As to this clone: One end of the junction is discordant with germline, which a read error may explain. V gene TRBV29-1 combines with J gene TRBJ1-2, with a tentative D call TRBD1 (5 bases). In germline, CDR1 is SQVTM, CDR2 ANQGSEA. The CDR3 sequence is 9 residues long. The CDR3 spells CSEGQGGNF. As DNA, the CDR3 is TGCAGCGAGGGGCAGGGAGGGAACTTC.

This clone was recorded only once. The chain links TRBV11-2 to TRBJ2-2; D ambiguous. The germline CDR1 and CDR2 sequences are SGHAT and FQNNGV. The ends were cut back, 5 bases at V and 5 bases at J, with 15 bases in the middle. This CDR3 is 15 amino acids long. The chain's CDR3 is CASSPHYMETGELFF. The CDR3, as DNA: TGTGCCAGCAGCCCTCACTATATGGAAACCGGGGAGCTGTTTTTT.

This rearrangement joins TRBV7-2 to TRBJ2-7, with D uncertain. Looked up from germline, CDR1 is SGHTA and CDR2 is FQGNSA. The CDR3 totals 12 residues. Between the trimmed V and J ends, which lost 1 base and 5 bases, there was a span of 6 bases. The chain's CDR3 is CASSLVANEQYF. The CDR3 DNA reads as TGTGCCAGCAGCTTAGTGGCCAACGAGCAGTACTTC.

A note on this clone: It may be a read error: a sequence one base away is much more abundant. The CDR3 DNA reads as TGTGCCAGCAGCTTAGCGGGACAGGACTACGAGCAGTACTTC. Residues: CASSLAGQDYEQYF. The J gene is TRBJ2-7, the V gene TRBV7-6; 8 bases match TRBD1. With 0 bases clipped from V and 3 bases from J, the junction kept 1 base outside the gene matches. The CDR3 covers 14 residues. Germline lookup yields CDR1 SGHVS and CDR2 FNYEAQ.

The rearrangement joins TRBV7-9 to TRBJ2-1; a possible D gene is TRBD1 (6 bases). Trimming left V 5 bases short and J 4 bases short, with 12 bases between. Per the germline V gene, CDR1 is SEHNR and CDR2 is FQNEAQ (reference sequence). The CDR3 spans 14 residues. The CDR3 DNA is TGTGCCAGCAGCCTGGAAGGACAGTACAATGAGCAGTTCTTC. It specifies CASSLEGQYNEQFF.

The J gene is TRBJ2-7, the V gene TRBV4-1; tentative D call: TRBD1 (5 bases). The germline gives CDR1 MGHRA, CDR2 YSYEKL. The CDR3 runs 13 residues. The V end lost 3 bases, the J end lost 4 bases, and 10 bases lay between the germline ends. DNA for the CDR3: TGCGCCAGCAGCCATGATAGGGGATACGAGCAGTACTTC. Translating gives CASSHDRGYEQYF.

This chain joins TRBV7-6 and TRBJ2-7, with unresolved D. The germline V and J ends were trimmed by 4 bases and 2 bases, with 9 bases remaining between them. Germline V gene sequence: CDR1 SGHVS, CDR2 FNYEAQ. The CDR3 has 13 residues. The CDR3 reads CASSSGRTYEQYF. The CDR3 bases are TGTGCCAGCAGCTCCGGACGGACCTACGAGCAGTACTTC.

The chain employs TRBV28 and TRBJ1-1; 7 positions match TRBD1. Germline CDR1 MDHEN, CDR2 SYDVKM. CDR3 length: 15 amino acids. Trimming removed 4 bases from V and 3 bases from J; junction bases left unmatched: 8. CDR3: CASSSDREGHTEAFF. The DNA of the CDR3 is TGTGCCAGCAGTTCCGACAGGGAGGGGCACACTGAAGCTTTCTTT.

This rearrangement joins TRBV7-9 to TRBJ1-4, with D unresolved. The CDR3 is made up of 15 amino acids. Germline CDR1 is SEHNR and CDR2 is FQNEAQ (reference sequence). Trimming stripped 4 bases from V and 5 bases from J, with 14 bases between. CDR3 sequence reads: CASSSDRTENEKLFF. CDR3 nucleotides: TGTGCCAGCAGCTCAGACCGGACCGAGAATGAAAAACTGTTTTTT.

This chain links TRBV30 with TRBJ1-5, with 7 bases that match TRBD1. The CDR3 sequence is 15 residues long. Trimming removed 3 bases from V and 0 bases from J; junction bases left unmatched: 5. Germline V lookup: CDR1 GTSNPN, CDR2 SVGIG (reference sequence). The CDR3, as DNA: TGTGCCTGGAGCGGGGACAGTCATAGCAATCAGCCCCAGCATTTT. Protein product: CAWSGDSHSNQPQHF.

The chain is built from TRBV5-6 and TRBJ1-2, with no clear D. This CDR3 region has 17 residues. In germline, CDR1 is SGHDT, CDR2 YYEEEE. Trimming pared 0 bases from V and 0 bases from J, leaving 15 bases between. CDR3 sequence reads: CASSLADAVTPNYGYTF. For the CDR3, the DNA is TGTGCCAGCAGCTTGGCCGACGCGGTCACTCCTAACTATGGCTACACCTTC.

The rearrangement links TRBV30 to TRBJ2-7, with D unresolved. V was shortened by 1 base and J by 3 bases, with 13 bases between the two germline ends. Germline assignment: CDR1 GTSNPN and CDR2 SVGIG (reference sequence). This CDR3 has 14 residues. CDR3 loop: CAWSAPTENYEQYF. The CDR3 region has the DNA TGTGCCTGGAGTGCCCCCACAGAGAACTACGAGCAGTACTTC. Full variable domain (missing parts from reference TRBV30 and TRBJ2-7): SQTIHQWPATLVQPVGSPLSLECTVEGTSNPNLYWYRQAAGRGLQLLFYSVGIGQISSEVPQNLSASRPQDRQFILSSKKLLLSDSGFYLCAWSAPTENYEQYFGPGTRLTVT.

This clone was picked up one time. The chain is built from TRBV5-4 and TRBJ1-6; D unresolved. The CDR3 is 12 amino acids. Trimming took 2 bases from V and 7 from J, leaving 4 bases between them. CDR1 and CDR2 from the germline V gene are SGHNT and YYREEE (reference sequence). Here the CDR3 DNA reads TGTGCCAGCAGCTTAGGGAATTCACCCCTCCACTTT. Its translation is CASSLGNSPLHF. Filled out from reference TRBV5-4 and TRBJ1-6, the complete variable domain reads ETGVTQSPTHLIKTRGQQVTLRCSSQSGHNTVSWYQQALGQGPQFIFQYYREEENGRGNFPPRFSGLQFPNYSSELNVNALELDDSALYLCASSLGNSPLHFGNGTRLTVT.

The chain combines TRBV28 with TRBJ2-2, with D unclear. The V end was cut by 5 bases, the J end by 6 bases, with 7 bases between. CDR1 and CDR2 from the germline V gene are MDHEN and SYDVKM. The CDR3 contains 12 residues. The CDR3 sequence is CASSPAPGELFF. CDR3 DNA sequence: TGTGCCAGCAGTCCCGCCCCCGGGGAGCTGTTTTTT.

The CDR3 DNA follows: TGTGCCAGCAGCTTATACGGGAGGACCGACAATGAGCAGTTCTTC. The encoded protein is CASSLYGRTDNEQFF. This chain uses TRBV7-6 with TRBJ2-1; 7 bases are a match to TRBD2. This CDR3 contains 15 residues. Germline trimming cut 2 bases from V and 5 bases from J; bases unmatched to any gene: 6. Germline assignment: CDR1 SGHVS and CDR2 FNYEAQ.

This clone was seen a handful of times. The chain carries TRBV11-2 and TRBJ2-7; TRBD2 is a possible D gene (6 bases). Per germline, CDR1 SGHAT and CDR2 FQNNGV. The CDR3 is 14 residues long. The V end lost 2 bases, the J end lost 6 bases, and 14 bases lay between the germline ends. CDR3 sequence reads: CASSLPGRSGEQYF. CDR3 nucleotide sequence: TGTGCCAGCAGCTTACCCGGGAGAAGCGGCGAGCAGTACTTC.

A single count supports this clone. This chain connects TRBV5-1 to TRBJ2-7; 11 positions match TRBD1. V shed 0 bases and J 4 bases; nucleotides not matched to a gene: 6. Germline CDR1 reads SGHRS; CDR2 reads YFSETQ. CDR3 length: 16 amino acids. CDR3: CASSLDGTGGLYEQYF. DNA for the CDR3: TGCGCCAGCAGCTTGGATGGGACAGGGGGTCTTTACGAGCAGTACTTC.

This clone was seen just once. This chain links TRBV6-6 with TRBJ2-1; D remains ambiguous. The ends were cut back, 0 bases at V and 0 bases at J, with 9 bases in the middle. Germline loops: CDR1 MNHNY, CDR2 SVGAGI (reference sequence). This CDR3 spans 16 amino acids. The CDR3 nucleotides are TGTGCCAGCAGTTACTCGACGCAGAGCTCCTACAATGAGCAGTTCTTC. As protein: CASSYSTQSSYNEQFF.

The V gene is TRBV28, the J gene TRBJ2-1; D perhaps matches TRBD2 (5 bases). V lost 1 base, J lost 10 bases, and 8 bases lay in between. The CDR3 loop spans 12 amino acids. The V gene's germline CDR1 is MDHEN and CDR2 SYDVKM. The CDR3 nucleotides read TGTGCCAGCAGTTTATCGACGGGGGAGCAGTTCTTC. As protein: CASSLSTGEQFF.

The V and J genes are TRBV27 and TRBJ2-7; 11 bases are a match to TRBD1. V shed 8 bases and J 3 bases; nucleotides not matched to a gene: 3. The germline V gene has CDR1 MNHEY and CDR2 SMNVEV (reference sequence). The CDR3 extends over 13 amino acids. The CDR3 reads CASWDRGDYEQYF. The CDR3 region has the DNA TGTGCCAGCTGGGACAGGGGGGACTACGAGCAGTACTTC.

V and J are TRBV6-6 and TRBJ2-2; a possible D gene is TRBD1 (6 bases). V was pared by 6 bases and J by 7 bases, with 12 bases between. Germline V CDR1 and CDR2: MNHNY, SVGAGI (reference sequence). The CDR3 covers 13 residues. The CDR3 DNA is TGTGCCAGCAGCAACAGGGCGTACGGGGAGCTGTTTTTT. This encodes CASSNRAYGELFF.

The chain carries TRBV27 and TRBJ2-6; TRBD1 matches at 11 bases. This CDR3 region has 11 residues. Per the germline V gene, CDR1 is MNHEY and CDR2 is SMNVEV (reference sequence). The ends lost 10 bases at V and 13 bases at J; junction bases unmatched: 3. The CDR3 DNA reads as TGTGCCACAGGGACAGGGGGAGTCCTGACTTTC. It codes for CATGTGGVLTF.